Sequencing of this T cell receptor (beta chain) was carried out in a study of blood T cell repertoires in COVID-19. Study-wide background: Samples of COVID-19 (acute and convalescent) were obtained from the United States, Italy and Spain. PBMCs, B-cell-depleted T cells, or T cells provided the cDNA or gDNA that made up the material.

The Seattle site enrolled patients during active infection and followed them longitudinally. Per the original data handling: By means of reference gene primer amplification, nucleated cell counts were estimated. Clones were sequenced by immunoSEQ multiplex PCR, and TCRdb holds only the in-frame ones, with some missing. V and J calls and clone size are given by that table; D and trimming were obtained from the DNA. The sample shows about 420,000 clones, around 90% of them seen only once. From germline, CDR1 is LNHDA and CDR2 SQIVND (reference sequence). The CDR3 is made up of 17 amino acids. V lost 3 bases, J lost 9 bases, and 14 bases stayed unmatched.

The sample consisted of peripheral blood. The sequence came from a man aged 18-30 years with COVID-19, enrolled during active disease. V usage is TRBV19 and J usage is TRBJ1-6, with 7 bases fitting TRBD1. CDR3 in DNA: TGTGCCAGTAGTATGGCGAATCGAGGGGGCGTCCTTTCACCCCTCCACTTT. As protein: CASSMANRGGVLSPLHF.